The present entry profiles one T cell receptor (beta chain) with its context. TCRdb's copy holds only in-frame clones and misses some; the assay was immunoSEQ multiplex PCR. Of around 150,000 clones in the sample, around 90% were seen once. This record comes from a study of control samples from healthy donors and cancer patients. The CDR3 sequence is 16 residues long. Losses at the gene ends were 2 bases for V and 4 bases for J; bases not matched to a gene: 5. The V gene's germline CDR1 is MNHEY and CDR2 SVGEGT. Sequencing was carried out using blood. The clonotype originates from a man aged 30 to 45 in good health. The V call is TRBV6-2 or TRBV6-3, the J call TRBJ2-5, with 12 bases matching TRBD2. In DNA, the CDR3 is TGTGCCAGCAGTTACGGGCTAGCGGGAGGGCCAGAGACCCAGTACTTC. Amino acids: CASSYGLAGGPETQYF.